Included here is one T cell receptor beta chain sequence, with context. Germline V lookup: CDR1 LNHDA, CDR2 SQIVND (reference sequence). Deletions cut 3 bases from V and 4 bases from J, with 15 bases between. The CDR3 sequence is 15 residues long. The source of the sample is a study of blood T cell repertoires in COVID-19. Generated by immunoSEQ multiplex PCR, the TCRdb table keeps only in-frame clones and is missing some. Of roughly 10,000 clones listed, roughly four fifths are singletons. The clonotype was recovered from a human donor in a cohort sampled during active COVID-19. The sequencing sample was made of peripheral blood. The genes are TRBV19 and TRBJ1-2; D not certain. The CDR3 DNA sequence: TGTGCCAGTAGTATCTTAGACGACTCCCTCTATGGCTACACCTTC. This gives the protein CASSILDDSLYGYTF.